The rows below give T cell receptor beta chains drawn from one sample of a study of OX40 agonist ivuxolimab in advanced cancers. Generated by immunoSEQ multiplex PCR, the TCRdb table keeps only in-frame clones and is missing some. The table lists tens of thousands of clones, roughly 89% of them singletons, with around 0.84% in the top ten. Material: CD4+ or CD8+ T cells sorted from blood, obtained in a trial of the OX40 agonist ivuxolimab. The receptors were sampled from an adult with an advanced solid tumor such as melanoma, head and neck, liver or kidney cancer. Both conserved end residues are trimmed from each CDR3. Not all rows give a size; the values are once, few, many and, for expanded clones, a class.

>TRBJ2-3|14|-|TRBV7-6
ASSLGAGALTDTQY
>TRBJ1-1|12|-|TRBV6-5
ASSPVQLNTEAF
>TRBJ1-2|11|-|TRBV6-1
ASSPGLNYGYT
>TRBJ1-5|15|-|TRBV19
ASTPGQGVYSNQPQH
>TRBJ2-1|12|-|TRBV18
ASSPDRTANEQF
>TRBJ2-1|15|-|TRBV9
ASSPAGLALRSDEQF
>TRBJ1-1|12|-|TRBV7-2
ASSQDIRNTEAF
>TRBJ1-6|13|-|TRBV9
ASSVGGQGASPLH
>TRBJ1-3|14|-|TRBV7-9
ASGPTGGVSGNTIY
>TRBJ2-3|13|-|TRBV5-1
ASSSGGGSTDTQY
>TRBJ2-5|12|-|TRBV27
ASSLWDRAETQY
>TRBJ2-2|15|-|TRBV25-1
ASSELLAGQNTGELF
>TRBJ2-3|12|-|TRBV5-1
ASSLAGGTDTQY
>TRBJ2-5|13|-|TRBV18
ASSPPRGRLETQY
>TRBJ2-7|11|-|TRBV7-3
ASSNAGGYEQY
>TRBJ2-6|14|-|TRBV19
ASSWGQASGANVLT
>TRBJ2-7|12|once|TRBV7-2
ASNLQGASYEQY
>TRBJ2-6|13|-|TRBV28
ASTGSDAGANVLT
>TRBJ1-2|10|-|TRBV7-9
ASSLDPVGYT
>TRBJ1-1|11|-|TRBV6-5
ASSGTGGSEAF
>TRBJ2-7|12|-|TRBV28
ASTPGQGTYEQY
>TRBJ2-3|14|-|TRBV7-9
ASSSDAGTGADTQY
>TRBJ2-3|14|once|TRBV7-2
ASRRLAGVFSDTQY
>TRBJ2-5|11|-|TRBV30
APHPAGQETQY
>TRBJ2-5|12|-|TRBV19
ASWDRGLGETQY
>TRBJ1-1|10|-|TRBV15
ATSRANTEAF
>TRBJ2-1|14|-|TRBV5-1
ASSRRTSGSLGEQF
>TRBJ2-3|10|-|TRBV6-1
ASSEVALPQY
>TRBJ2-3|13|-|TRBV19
ASSFRLTDSDTQY
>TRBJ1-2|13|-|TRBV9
ASSDGTGYNYGYT
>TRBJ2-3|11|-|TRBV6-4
ASSKDPWDTQY
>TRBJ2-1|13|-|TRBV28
ANSGGGQGDNEQF
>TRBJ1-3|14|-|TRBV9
ASSVAAQGRGNTIY
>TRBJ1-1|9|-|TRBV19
AYSRNTEAF
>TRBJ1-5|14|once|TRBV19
ASSLGTGVKNQPQH
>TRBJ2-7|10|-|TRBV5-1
ASFSSFNEQY
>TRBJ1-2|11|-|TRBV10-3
AISDRGYYGYT
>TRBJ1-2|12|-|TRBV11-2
ASSTTSANYGYT
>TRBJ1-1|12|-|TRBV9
ASTTIGPNTEAF
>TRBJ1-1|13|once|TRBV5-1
ASSLQGSWNTEAF
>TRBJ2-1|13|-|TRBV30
AWSSGGSSYNEQF
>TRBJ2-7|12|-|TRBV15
ATSRGLAGVEQY
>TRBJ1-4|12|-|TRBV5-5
ASSRNPGVEKLF
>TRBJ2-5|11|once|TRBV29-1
SSPGKDWETQY
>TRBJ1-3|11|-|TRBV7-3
ASSLNSGYPIY
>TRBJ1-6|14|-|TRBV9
ASSSTPTPRDSPLH
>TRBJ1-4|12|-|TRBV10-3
AISPDTGREKLF
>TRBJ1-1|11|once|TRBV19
ASGTGMNTEAF
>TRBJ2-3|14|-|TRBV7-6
ASSTRDGTSTDTQY
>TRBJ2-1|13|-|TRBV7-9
ASSPAPHSYNEQF
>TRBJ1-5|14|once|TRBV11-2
ASSSGTGLRNQPQH
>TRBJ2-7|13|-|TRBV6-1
ASSEQVKSSYEQY
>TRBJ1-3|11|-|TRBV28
ASNQGIRNTIY
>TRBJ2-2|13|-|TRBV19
ASSIETGRTGELF
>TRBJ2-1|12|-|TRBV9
ASSRRGGGDEQF
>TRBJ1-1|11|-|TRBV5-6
ASSVTPRTEAF
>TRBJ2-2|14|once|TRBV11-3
ASSLGLWEGTGELF
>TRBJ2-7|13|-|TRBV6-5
ASKLGATGRYEQY
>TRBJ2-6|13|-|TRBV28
ASTLGPTGANVLT